These T cell receptor beta chains were read from a single sample in a study of cytomegalovirus exposure and HLA in healthy donors. Repertoires were generated with immunoSEQ multiplex PCR, while TCRdb's copy carries only in-frame clones and drops some. The sample lists a few hundred thousand clones, approximately 87% occurring once. Sequenced: PBMCs. The receptors come from a woman aged 18-29 years in good health and CMV-seronegative. Both conserved end residues are part of each CDR3. Each record gives: V gene, clone size, J gene, D gene, CDR3 protein, CDR3 DNA. The D gene is left open where the match is weak. For some rows the clone size is stated as once, few or many, or as a class when expanded; others skip it.

v_gene: TRBV30; abundance: NA; j_gene: TRBJ1-6; d_gene: NA; CDR3aa: CAWSVREEANSPLHF; CDR3nt: TGTGCCTGGAGTGTACGTGAGGAAGCTAATTCACCCCTCCACTTT
v_gene: TRBV6-5; abundance: NA; j_gene: TRBJ1-2; d_gene: NA; CDR3aa: CASSYTGLYGYTF; CDR3nt: TGTGCCAGCAGTTACACAGGGCTCTATGGCTACACCTTC
v_gene: TRBV5-5; abundance: NA; j_gene: TRBJ2-5; d_gene: TRBD1; CDR3aa: CASSDGTGGETQYF; CDR3nt: TGTGCCAGCAGCGATGGGACAGGGGGAGAGACCCAGTACTTC
v_gene: TRBV7-2; abundance: NA; j_gene: TRBJ2-7; d_gene: TRBD1; CDR3aa: CASSAHSGTGTGEQYF; CDR3nt: TGTGCCAGCAGCGCACACTCCGGGACAGGGACCGGCGAGCAGTACTTC
v_gene: TRBV5-1; abundance: NA; j_gene: TRBJ2-7; d_gene: TRBD1; CDR3aa: CASRPPGQGTHEQYF; CDR3nt: TGCGCCAGCAGACCACCGGGACAGGGTACGCACGAGCAGTACTTC
v_gene: TRBV28; abundance: NA; j_gene: TRBJ2-3; d_gene: TRBD1; CDR3aa: CASSFPDRGGDTQYF; CDR3nt: TGTGCCAGCAGTTTCCCGGACAGGGGAGGAGATACGCAGTATTTT
v_gene: TRBV30; abundance: once; j_gene: TRBJ2-7; d_gene: TRBD2; CDR3aa: CATGRGGEQYF; CDR3nt: TGTGCCACCGGACGGGGGGGCGAGCAGTACTTC
v_gene: TRBV2; abundance: NA; j_gene: TRBJ2-1; d_gene: NA; CDR3aa: CASSNDRAGYNEQFF; CDR3nt: TGTGCCAGCAGTAACGACAGGGCGGGGTACAATGAGCAGTTCTTC
v_gene: TRBV7-2; abundance: NA; j_gene: TRBJ2-2; d_gene: TRBD2; CDR3aa: CASSPGTGGGELFF; CDR3nt: TGTGCCAGCAGCCCCGGGACGGGAGGCGGGGAGCTGTTTTTT
v_gene: TRBV9; abundance: NA; j_gene: TRBJ2-6; d_gene: NA; CDR3aa: CASSVGQSKDGANVLTF; CDR3nt: TGTGCCAGCAGCGTAGGACAGTCGAAGGATGGGGCCAACGTCCTGACTTTC
v_gene: TRBV9; abundance: NA; j_gene: TRBJ2-7; d_gene: TRBD2; CDR3aa: CASSAASGSSYEQYF; CDR3nt: TGTGCCAGCAGCGCTGCTAGCGGGAGCTCCTACGAGCAGTACTTC
v_gene: TRBV9; abundance: NA; j_gene: TRBJ2-2; d_gene: NA; CDR3aa: CASAKGSYTGELFF; CDR3nt: TGTGCCAGCGCCAAGGGGTCCTACACCGGGGAGCTGTTTTTT
v_gene: TRBV11-2; abundance: few; j_gene: TRBJ2-7; d_gene: NA; CDR3aa: CASSLSSPYEQYF; CDR3nt: TGTGCCAGCAGCTTATCGAGTCCCTACGAGCAGTACTTC
v_gene: TRBV10-1; abundance: NA; j_gene: TRBJ1-5; d_gene: NA; CDR3aa: CASICISSGGNQPQHF; CDR3nt: TGCGCCAGCATTTGCATCTCTTCCGGGGGCAATCAGCCCCAGCATTTT
v_gene: TRBV4-1; abundance: NA; j_gene: TRBJ1-4; d_gene: NA; CDR3aa: CASSQEGGLGNEKLFF; CDR3nt: TGCGCCAGCAGCCAAGAGGGAGGGCTAGGTAATGAAAAACTGTTTTTT
v_gene: TRBV27; abundance: NA; j_gene: TRBJ2-2; d_gene: NA; CDR3aa: CASSSDFNTGELFF; CDR3nt: TGTGCCAGCAGTTCGGACTTTAACACCGGGGAGCTGTTTTTT
v_gene: TRBV10-3; abundance: NA; j_gene: TRBJ1-5; d_gene: TRBD1; CDR3aa: CAISGDREGQPQHF; CDR3nt: TGTGCCATCAGTGGGGACAGGGAGGGTCAGCCCCAGCATTTT
v_gene: TRBV25-1; abundance: few; j_gene: TRBJ2-5; d_gene: TRBD2; CDR3aa: CASSEPTSGMETQYF; CDR3nt: TGTGCCAGCAGTGAACCCACTAGCGGGATGGAGACCCAGTACTTC